The rows below give T cell receptor beta chains drawn from one sample of a study of regulatory T cells in long-lasting Graves disease. MiXCR, applied by TCRdb to the multiplex PCR reads, yields one record per CDR3 protein. The sample records fewer than 600,000 distinct CDR3 sequences, 22% being singletons. The source material was peripheral blood mononuclear cells (PBMCs), sampled when the disease was refractory, from a patient treated with antithyroid drugs. The receptors come from a female donor with Graves disease. Each CDR3 is given with its conserved first and last residue. D genes are given only for firm matches. For some rows the clone size is stated as once, few or many, or as a class when expanded; others skip it.

clone_size	v_call	j_call	d_call	cdr3_nt	cdr3_aa
-	TRBV2	TRBJ2-3	TRBD2	TGTGCCAGCGGACTAGTCCCCTCGGATACGCAGTATTTT	CASGLVPSDTQYF
many	TRBV2	TRBJ2-3	-	TGTGCCAGCAGCAGGGGGACTCGCACAGATACGCAGTATTTT	CASSRGTRTDTQYF
once	TRBV19	TRBJ1-6	TRBD1	TGTGCCAGTACGGGGACAGGAGGATATTCACCCCTCCACTTT	CASTGTGGYSPLHF
few	TRBV20-1	TRBJ2-7	-	TGCAGTGCTAGAGTAGCGGAGTCCTACGAGCAGTACTTC	CSARVAESYEQYF
many	TRBV20-1	TRBJ1-5	-	TGCAGTGCCACTCGCACTTATCAGCCCCAGCATTTT	CSATRTYQPQHF
-	TRBV7-2	TRBJ2-3	-	TGTGCCAGCAGCTTAGTTGCGCAATCCCCAGATACGCAGTATTTT	CASSLVAQSPDTQYF
few	TRBV6-1	TRBJ1-4	-	TGTGCCAGCAAATCTGTGGCGAGGGAAGAAAAACTGTTTTTT	CASKSVAREEKLFF
many	TRBV6-5	TRBJ2-6	-	TGTGCCAGCAGTTATGGCCTCTCTGGGGCCAACGTCCTGACTTTC	CASSYGLSGANVLTF
-	TRBV7-2	TRBJ2-4	-	TGTGCCAGCAGCTTAGGGGGGCTTCTAGCCAAAAACATTCAGTACTTC	CASSLGGLLAKNIQYF
many	TRBV28	TRBJ2-2	-	TGTGCCACGCTCCTAGCGAACACCGGGGAGCTGTTTTTT	CATLLANTGELFF